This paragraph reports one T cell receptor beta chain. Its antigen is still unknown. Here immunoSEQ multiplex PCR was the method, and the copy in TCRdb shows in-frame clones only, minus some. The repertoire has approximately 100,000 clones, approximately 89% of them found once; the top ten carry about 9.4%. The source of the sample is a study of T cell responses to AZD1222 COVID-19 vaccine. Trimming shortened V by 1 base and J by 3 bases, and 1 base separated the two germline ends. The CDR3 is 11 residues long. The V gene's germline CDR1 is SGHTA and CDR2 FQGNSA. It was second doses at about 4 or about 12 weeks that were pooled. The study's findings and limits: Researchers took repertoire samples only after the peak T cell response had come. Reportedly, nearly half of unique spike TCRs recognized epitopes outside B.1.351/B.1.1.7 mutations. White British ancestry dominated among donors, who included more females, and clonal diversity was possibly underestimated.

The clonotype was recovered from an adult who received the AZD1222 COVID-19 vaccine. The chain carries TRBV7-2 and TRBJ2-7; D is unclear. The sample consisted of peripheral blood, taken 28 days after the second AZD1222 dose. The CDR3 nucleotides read TGTGCCAGCAGCTTAGTCTACGAGCAGTACTTC. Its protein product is CASSLVYEQYF.